Listed below are T cell receptor beta chains from one sample, sequenced in a study of T cells in Graves' hyperthyroidism and ophthalmopathy. TCRdb redid the calling of the multiplex PCR reads with MiXCR, one entry per CDR3 protein. This sample has 450,000 to 700,000 distinct CDR3 sequences, with just over 45% found just once. The sequencing sample was made of peripheral blood or thyroid tissue (not recorded which). The source of these receptors is an adult woman with Graves' disease, either hyperthyroidism or ophthalmopathy (not recorded which). CDR3s include the opening cysteine and the closing phenylalanine or tryptophan. The D gene is left open where the match is weak. Expanded clones are given a class, and other clones once, few, many or no size at all.

v_call	j_call	clone_size	d_call	cdr3_length	cdr3_aa	cdr3_nt
TRBV15	TRBJ2-6	NA	NA	13	CATSREGANVLTF	TGTGCCACCAGCAGGGAAGGGGCCAACGTCCTGACTTTC
TRBV10-2	TRBJ1-5	NA	NA	14	CASSESRIREPQHF	TGCGCCAGCAGTGAGTCAAGGATTCGTGAGCCCCAGCATTTT
TRBV5-1	TRBJ2-5	many	TRBD2	17	CASSRNVGTSGSETQYF	TGCGCCAGCAGCCGCAACGTTGGGACTAGCGGTTCCGAGACCCAGTACTTC
TRBV10-1	TRBJ1-1	NA	NA	13	CASSESRTDGAFF	TGCGCCAGCAGTGAGTCGCGGACAGACGGAGCTTTCTTT
TRBV11-1	TRBJ1-1	NA	NA	15	CASSLGDTGNTEAFF	TGCGCCAGCAGCTTGGGGGACACAGGGAACACTGAAGCTTTCTTT
TRBV2	TRBJ1-5	NA	NA	13	CASSRWGNQPQHF	TGTGCCAGCTCGAGGTGGGGGAATCAGCCCCAGCATTTT
TRBV7-3	TRBJ2-5	NA	TRBD1	15	CASSAWTGPVETQYF	TGTGCCAGCAGCGCATGGACAGGGCCTGTGGAGACCCAGTACTTC
TRBV11-1	TRBJ2-7	NA	TRBD2	17	CASSSRTLAAVTYEQYF	TGTGCCAGCAGCTCACGAACCCTAGCGGCCGTGACCTACGAGCAGTACTTC
TRBV11-3	TRBJ1-2	NA	NA	13	CASGRGPGGGYTF	TGTGCCAGCGGTCGCGGCCCCGGCGGGGGCTACACCTTC
TRBV19	TRBJ1-1	many	NA	14	CASSEYSTNTEAFF	TGTGCCAGTAGTGAGTACAGTACGAACACTGAAGCTTTCTTT
TRBV27	TRBJ1-6	few	NA	16	CASSSRKGSGNSPLHF	TGTGCCAGCAGTTCCCGAAAGGGATCCGGTAATTCACCCCTCCACTTT
TRBV7-2	TRBJ1-5	NA	TRBD1	14	CASSPDRVGWPQHF	TGTGCCAGCAGTCCTGACAGGGTTGGGTGGCCCCAGCATTTT
TRBV9	TRBJ2-5	NA	TRBD2	11	CASSAGGSQYF	TGTGCCAGCAGCGCGGGGGGGTCCCAGTACTTC
TRBV7-9	TRBJ1-5	many	NA	15	CASSSQGGIAQPQHF	TGTGCCAGCAGCTCACAGGGAGGCATCGCTCAGCCCCAGCATTTT
TRBV5-6	TRBJ1-4	many	NA	16	CASSTPTLAEGEKLFF	TGTGCCAGCAGCACACCGACCTTGGCGGAGGGCGAAAAACTGTTTTTT
TRBV9	TRBJ1-1	once	NA	15	CASSPMGGWATEAFF	TGTGCCAGCAGCCCGATGGGGGGCTGGGCCACTGAAGCTTTCTTT
TRBV5-1	TRBJ2-6	NA	TRBD1	11	CASSWGTAEAF	TGCGCCAGCAGCTGGGGGACAGCTGAAGCTTTC
TRBV10-3	TRBJ1-2	NA	TRBD1	15	CAISSYSGTAYGYTF	TGTGCCATCAGTTCATACTCCGGGACAGCCTATGGCTACACCTTC
TRBV15	TRBJ1-2	NA	NA	14	CATSSQGRNYGYTF	TGTGCCACCAGCAGCCAAGGACGGAACTATGGCTACACCTTC
TRBV4-1	TRBJ1-5	many	NA	15	CASSQDGRNNQPQHF	TGCGCCAGCAGCCAAGATGGGCGGAACAATCAGCCCCAGCATTTT
TRBV10-3	TRBJ2-6	NA	NA	17	CAISESEGPDGANVLTF	TGTGCCATCAGTGAGTCAGAAGGGCCGGATGGGGCCAACGTCCTGACTTTC
TRBV27	TRBJ1-5	many	TRBD1	15	CASRGQSYSNQPQHF	TGTGCCAGCAGGGGACAGTCCTATAGCAATCAGCCCCAGCATTTT
TRBV20-1	TRBJ1-2	few	NA	15	CSARSGQFTNYGYTF	TGCAGTGCTAGATCAGGGCAGTTCACAAACTATGGCTACACCTTC
TRBV5-1	TRBJ1-1	NA	NA	17	CASSTSGTLSMNTEAFF	TGCGCCAGCAGCACATCCGGGACGCTCTCAATGAACACTGAAGCTTTCTTT
TRBV12-3/TRBV12-4	TRBJ2-3	NA	TRBD1	16	CASSSQGVLSVDTQYF	TGTGCCAGCAGTTCACAGGGGGTTCTCTCGGTGGATACGCAGTATTTT
TRBV5-1	TRBJ2-5	NA	TRBD2	18	CASRFRTGLAVVQETQYF	TGCGCCAGCAGATTTCGGACGGGACTAGCGGTAGTGCAGGAGACCCAGTACTTC
TRBV7-9	TRBJ2-7	NA	NA	15	CASSPKGGTGYEQYF	TGTGCCAGCAGCCCCAAGGGTGGGACCGGATACGAGCAGTACTTC